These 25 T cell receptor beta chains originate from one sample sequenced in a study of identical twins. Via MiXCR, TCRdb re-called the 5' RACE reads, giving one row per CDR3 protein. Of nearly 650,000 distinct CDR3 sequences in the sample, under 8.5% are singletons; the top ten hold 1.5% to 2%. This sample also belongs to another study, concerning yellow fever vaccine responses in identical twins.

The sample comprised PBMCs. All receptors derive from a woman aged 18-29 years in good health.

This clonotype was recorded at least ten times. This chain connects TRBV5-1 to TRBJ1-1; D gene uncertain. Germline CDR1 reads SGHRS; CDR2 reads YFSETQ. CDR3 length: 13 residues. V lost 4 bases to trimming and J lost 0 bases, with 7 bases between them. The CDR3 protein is CASSMAVNTEAFF. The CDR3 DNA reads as TGCGCCAGCAGCATGGCCGTGAACACTGAAGCTTTCTTT.

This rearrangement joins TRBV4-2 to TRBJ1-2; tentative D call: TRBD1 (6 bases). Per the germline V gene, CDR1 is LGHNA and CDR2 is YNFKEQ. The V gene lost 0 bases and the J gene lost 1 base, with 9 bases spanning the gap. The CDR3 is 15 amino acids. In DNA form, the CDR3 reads TGTGCCAGCAGCCAAGATCTACAGGGTAACTATGGCTACACCTTC. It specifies CASSQDLQGNYGYTF.

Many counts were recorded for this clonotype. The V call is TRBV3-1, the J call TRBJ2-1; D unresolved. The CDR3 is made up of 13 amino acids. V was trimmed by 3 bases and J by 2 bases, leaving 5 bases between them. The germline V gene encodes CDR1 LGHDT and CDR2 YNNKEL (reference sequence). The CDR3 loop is CASSQVTYNEQFF. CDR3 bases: TGTGCCAGCAGCCAGGTGACCTACAATGAGCAGTTCTTC.

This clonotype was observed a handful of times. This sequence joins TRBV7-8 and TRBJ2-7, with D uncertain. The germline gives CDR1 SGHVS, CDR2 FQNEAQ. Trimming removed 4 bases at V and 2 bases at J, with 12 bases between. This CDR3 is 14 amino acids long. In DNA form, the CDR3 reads TGTGCCAGCAGCTGGTCAACCATCGCCTACGAGCAGTACGTC. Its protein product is CASSWSTIAYEQYV.

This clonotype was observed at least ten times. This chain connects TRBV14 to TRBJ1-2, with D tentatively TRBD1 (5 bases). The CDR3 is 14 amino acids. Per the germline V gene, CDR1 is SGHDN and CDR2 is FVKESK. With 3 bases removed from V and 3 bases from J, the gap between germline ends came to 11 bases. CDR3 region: CASSQGRADYGYTF. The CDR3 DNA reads TGTGCCAGCAGCCAGGGCAGGGCGGACTATGGCTACACCTTC.

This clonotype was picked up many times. The CDR3 region has the DNA TGCGCCAGCAGCCAAGAAACCGGGACTAGCGGGGGGGGTGAGCAGTTCTTC. Translated: CASSQETGTSGGGEQFF. The V and J genes are TRBV4-1 and TRBJ2-1; 16 nucleotides agree with TRBD2. Germline-derived CDR1 and CDR2 are MGHRA and YSYEKL. Trimming took 0 bases from V and 9 from J; bases not matched to a gene: 5. This CDR3 has 17 residues.

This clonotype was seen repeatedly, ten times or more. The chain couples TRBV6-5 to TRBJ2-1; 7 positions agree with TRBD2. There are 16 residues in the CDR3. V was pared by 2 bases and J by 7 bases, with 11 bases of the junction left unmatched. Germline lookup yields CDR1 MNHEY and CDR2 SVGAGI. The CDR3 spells CASSYTLAVALNEQFF. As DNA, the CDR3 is TGTGCCAGCAGTTACACCCTAGCGGTGGCTTTAAATGAGCAGTTCTTC.

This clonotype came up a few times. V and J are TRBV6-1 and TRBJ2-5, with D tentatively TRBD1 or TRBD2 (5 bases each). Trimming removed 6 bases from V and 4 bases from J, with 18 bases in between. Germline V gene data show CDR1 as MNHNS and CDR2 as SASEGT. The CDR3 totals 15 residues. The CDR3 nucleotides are TGTGCCAGCAGCAGGGAGTTCCAGAGCCGAGAGACCCAGTACTTC. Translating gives CASSREFQSRETQYF.

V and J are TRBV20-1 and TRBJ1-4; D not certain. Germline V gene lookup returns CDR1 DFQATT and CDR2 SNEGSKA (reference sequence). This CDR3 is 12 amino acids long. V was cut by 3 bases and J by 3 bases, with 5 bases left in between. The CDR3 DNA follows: TGCAGTGCTAGGTTATCTAATGAAAAACTGTTTTTT. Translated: CSARLSNEKLFF.

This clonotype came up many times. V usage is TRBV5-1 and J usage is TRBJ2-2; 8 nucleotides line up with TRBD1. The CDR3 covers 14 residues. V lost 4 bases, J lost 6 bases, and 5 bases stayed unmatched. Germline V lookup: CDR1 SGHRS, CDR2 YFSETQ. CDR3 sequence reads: CASSPGGASGELFF. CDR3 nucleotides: TGCGCCAGCAGCCCAGGGGGCGCGTCCGGGGAGCTGTTTTTT.

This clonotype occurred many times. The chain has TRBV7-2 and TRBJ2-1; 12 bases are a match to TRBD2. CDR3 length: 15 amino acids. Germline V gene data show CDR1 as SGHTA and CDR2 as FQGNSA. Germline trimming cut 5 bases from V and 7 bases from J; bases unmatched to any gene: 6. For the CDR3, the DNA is TGTGCCAGCAGCAAGGGACTAGCGGGCTGGAATGAGCAGTTCTTC. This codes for CASSKGLAGWNEQFF.

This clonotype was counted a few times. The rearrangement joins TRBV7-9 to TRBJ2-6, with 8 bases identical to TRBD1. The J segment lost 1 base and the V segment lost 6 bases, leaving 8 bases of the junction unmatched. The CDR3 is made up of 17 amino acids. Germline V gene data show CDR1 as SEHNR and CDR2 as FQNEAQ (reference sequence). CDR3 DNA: TGTGCCAGCAGAACGACAGGGGTAGGATCTGGGGCCAACGTCCTGACTTTC. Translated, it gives CASRTTGVGSGANVLTF.

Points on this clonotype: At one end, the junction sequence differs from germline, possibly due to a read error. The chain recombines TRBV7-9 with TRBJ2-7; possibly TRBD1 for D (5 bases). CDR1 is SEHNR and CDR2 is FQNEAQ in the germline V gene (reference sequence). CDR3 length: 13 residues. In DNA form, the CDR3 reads TGTGCCAGCAGCTCGACAGACACCTACGAGCAGCACTTC. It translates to CASSSTDTYEQHF.

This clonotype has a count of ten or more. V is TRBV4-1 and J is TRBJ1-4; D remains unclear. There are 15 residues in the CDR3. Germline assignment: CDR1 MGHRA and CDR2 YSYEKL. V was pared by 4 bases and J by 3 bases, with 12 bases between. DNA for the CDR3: TGCGCCAGCAGCCCCCTTCGGGGTTCTAATGAAAAACTGTTTTTT. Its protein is CASSPLRGSNEKLFF.

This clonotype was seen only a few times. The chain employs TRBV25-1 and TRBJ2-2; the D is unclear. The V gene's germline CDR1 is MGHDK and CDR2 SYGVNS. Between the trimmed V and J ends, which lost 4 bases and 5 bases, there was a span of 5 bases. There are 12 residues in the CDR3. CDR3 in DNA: TGTGCCAGCAGTGGGGAAACCGGGGAGCTGTTTTTT. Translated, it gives CASSGETGELFF.

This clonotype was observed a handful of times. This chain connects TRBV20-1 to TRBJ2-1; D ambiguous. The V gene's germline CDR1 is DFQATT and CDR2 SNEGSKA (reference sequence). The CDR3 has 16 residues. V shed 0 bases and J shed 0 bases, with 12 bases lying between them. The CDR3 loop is CSARDRAGSSYNEQFF. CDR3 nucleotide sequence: TGCAGTGCTAGAGATCGGGCTGGAAGCTCCTACAATGAGCAGTTCTTC.

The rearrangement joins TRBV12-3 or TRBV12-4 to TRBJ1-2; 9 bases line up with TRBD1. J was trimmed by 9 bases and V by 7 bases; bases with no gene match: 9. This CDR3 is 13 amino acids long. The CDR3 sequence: CASTNRGPGSYTF. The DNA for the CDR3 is TGTGCCAGCACAAACAGGGGGCCGGGCAGCTACACCTTC.

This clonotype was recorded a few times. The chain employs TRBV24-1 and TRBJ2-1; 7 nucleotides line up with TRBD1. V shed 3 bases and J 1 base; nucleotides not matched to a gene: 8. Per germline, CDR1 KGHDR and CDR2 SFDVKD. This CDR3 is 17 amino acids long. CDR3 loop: CATSDQTGPFSYNEQFF. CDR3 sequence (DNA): TGTGCCACCAGTGATCAGACAGGGCCCTTTTCCTACAATGAGCAGTTCTTC.

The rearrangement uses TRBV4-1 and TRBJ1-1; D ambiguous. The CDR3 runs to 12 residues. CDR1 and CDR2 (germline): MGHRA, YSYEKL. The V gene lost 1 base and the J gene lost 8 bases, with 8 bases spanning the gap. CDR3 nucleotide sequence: TGCGCCAGCAGCCAAGGAGGGAGAGAAGCTTTCTTT. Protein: CASSQGGREAFF.

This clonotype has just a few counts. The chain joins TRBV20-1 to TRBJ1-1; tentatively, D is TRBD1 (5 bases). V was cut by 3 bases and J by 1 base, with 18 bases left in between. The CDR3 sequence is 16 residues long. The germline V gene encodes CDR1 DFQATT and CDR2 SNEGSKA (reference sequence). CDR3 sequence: CSARRGQESKNTEAFF. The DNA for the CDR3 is TGCAGTGCTAGGAGGGGCCAGGAGAGTAAGAACACTGAAGCTTTCTTT.

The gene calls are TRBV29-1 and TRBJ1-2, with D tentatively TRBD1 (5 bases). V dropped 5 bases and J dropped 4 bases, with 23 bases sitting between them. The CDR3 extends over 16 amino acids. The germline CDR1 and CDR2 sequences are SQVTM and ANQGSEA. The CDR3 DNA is TGCAGCGTTTATCCGGGACTCGAGGTCGGCGGCTATGGCTACACCTTC. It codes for CSVYPGLEVGGYGYTF.

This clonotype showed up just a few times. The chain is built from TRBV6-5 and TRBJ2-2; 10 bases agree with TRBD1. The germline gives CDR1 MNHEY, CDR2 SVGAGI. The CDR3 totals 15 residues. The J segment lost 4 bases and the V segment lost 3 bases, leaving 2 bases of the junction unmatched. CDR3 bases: TGTGCCAGCAGTTATGGACAGGGGGTCACCGGGGAGCTGTTTTTT. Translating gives CASSYGQGVTGELFF.

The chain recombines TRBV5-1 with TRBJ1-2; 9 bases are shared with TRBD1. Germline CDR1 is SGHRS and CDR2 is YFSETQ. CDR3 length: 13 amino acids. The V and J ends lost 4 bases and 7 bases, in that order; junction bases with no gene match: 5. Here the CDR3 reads CASSPGQGVGYTF. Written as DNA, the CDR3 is TGCGCCAGCAGCCCGGGACAGGGAGTTGGCTACACCTTC.

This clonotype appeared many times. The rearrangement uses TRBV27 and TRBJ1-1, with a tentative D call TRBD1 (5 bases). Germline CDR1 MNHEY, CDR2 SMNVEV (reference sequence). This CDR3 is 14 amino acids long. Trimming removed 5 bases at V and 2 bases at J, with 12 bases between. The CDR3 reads CASSPNTGNTEAFF. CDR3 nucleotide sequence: TGTGCCAGCAGTCCAAACACAGGCAACACTGAAGCTTTCTTT.

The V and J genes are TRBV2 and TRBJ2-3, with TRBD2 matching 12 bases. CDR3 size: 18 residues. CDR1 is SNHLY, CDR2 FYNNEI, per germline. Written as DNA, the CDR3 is TGTACCTTCTGTGCTCGACTAGCGGGGGAGTCCAGGGGAGATACGCAGTATTTT. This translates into CTFCARLAGESRGDTQYF.